These 28 T cell receptor beta chains were sequenced from one sample in a study of blood T cell repertoires in COVID-19. The protocol was immunoSEQ multiplex PCR, while the TCRdb copy is restricted to in-frame clones and leaves out a portion. The sample lists some 100,000 clones, roughly 87% seen once, with roughly 8.2% in the top ten. The sample was peripheral blood. The source is a human donor in a cohort sampled during active COVID-19.

This chain connects TRBV9 to TRBJ2-3; no reliable D call. Looked up from germline, CDR1 is SGDLS and CDR2 is YYNGEE. V was cut by 0 bases and J by 0 bases, with 8 bases left in between. This CDR3 comprises 15 residues. CDR3 sequence reads: CASSVAGHSTDTQYF. DNA of the CDR3: TGTGCCAGCAGCGTAGCGGGTCATAGCACAGATACGCAGTATTTT.

The chain joins TRBV25-1 to TRBJ2-1, with 12 bases identical to TRBD2. The CDR3 runs to 16 residues. CDR1 and CDR2 from the germline V gene are MGHDK and SYGVNS. After removal of 7 bases from V and 7 bases from J, the junction contained 11 bases not matched to a gene. The CDR3 loop reads CASTQPSSGGGNEQFF. CDR3 nucleotides: TGTGCCAGCACCCAACCCTCTAGCGGGGGGGGGAATGAGCAGTTCTTC.

V and J are TRBV25-1 and TRBJ2-4; a weak D match, TRBD2 (6 bases). With 2 bases removed from V and 0 bases from J, the gap between germline ends came to 11 bases. Germline V lookup: CDR1 MGHDK, CDR2 SYGVNS. The CDR3 length is 16 residues. The CDR3 region has the DNA TGTGCCAGCAGTGAAGCTGGGACTGTAGCCAAAAACATTCAGTACTTC. Encoded protein: CASSEAGTVAKNIQYF.

This chain joins TRBV7-2 and TRBJ1-2, with TRBD1 as a possible D gene (6 bases). The length of the CDR3 is 16 residues. The germline V gene has CDR1 SGHTA and CDR2 FQGNSA. V was pared by 6 bases and J by 6 bases, with 23 bases between. The CDR3 loop reads CASRFTSGTRVDGYTF. CDR3 nucleotide sequence: TGTGCCAGCAGATTTACTTCCGGGACAAGAGTGGATGGCTACACCTTC.

This clone was recorded once. The V call is TRBV5-6, the J call TRBJ1-4; TRBD1 aligns across 9 bases. After removal of 6 bases from V and 6 bases from J, the junction contained 6 bases not matched to a gene. Germline CDR1 reads SGHDT; CDR2 reads YYEEEE. The CDR3 totals 14 residues. The CDR3 nucleotides read TGTGCCAGCACAAACAGGGGGCGGTATGAAAAACTGTTTTTT. Its translation is CASTNRGRYEKLFF.

V gene TRBV25-1 combines with J gene TRBJ2-6; D unclear. V lost 8 bases to trimming and J lost 2 bases, with 19 bases between them. CDR1 is MGHDK and CDR2 is SYGVNS in the germline V gene. There are 17 residues in the CDR3. The CDR3 protein is CASPISLRLAGANVLTF. The DNA of the CDR3 is TGTGCCAGCCCAATCAGTCTGAGGCTCGCTGGGGCCAACGTCCTGACTTTC.

This sequence joins TRBV27 and TRBJ2-5, with 10 bases lining up with TRBD1. V dropped 2 bases and J dropped 5; count of bases not matched to a gene: 20. Germline V CDR1 and CDR2: MNHEY, SMNVEV (reference sequence). The length of the CDR3 is 20 residues. The DNA of the CDR3 is TGTGCCAGCAGTTTAAGGGCCGTGAGTCAGACAGGGGGCTCCAGGGAGACCCAGTACTTC. Encoded protein: CASSLRAVSQTGGSRETQYF.

This sequence joins TRBV5-6 and TRBJ1-1; 9 nucleotides agree with TRBD1. The CDR3 extends over 17 amino acids. CDR1 and CDR2 from the germline V gene are SGHDT and YYEEEE. The ends lost 5 bases at V and 5 bases at J; junction bases unmatched: 16. CDR3: CASSLFRDRDEKTEAFF. CDR3 DNA sequence: TGTGCCAGCAGTTTGTTCCGGGACAGGGACGAAAAGACTGAAGCTTTCTTT.

The chain links TRBV18 to TRBJ2-7; D might be TRBD2 (5 bases). CDR1 is KGHSH and CDR2 is LQKENI in the germline V gene. The ends were cut back, 2 bases at V and 1 base at J, with 6 bases in the middle. The CDR3 covers 13 residues. The CDR3 DNA reads TGTGCCAGCTCACCAGGCGGGTCCTACGAGCAGTACTTC. Translated: CASSPGGSYEQYF.

This clone was detected only once. This chain uses TRBV5-6 with TRBJ1-5; D possibly corresponds to TRBD1 (5 bases). The CDR3 contains 15 residues. V was clipped by 4 bases and J by 8 bases, with 19 bases between them. From germline, CDR1 is SGHDT and CDR2 YYEEEE. CDR3 sequence: CASSLHSGNWEPQHF. The CDR3, as DNA: TGTGCCAGCAGCCTCCACTCAGGGAACTGGGAGCCCCAGCATTTT.

The rearrangement uses TRBV28 and TRBJ2-3, with 7 bases lining up with TRBD1. The CDR3 contains 15 residues. V dropped 5 bases and J dropped 0; count of bases not matched to a gene: 5. Germline CDR1 reads MDHEN; CDR2 reads SYDVKM. The CDR3 nucleotides read TGTGCCAGCAGTGTGGACAGGCTGAGCACAGATACGCAGTATTTT. It encodes CASSVDRLSTDTQYF.

This clone was counted a single time. This sample also contains other DNA sequences that code for the same CDR3. This sequence joins TRBV29-1 and TRBJ1-3; 7 nucleotides align to TRBD1. Looked up from germline, CDR1 is SQVTM and CDR2 is ANQGSEA. This CDR3 has 12 residues. The V segment lost 5 bases and the J segment 4 bases; nucleotides outside the gene matches: 2. The CDR3 here is CSVRGQGNTIYF. In DNA form, the CDR3 reads TGCAGCGTTAGGGGGCAAGGAAACACCATATATTTT.

This chain uses TRBV19 with TRBJ2-7, with D unresolved. V was cut by 0 bases and J by 0 bases, with 6 bases left in between. The germline CDR1 and CDR2 sequences are LNHDA and SQIVND (reference sequence). This CDR3 contains 14 residues. In nucleotides, the CDR3 is TGTGCCAGTAGTATAGATCCTGTCTCCTACGAGCAGTACTTC. Protein: CASSIDPVSYEQYF.

The chain combines TRBV18 with TRBJ2-7; D call uncertain. Trimming left V 6 bases short and J 1 base short, with 16 bases between. Germline lookup yields CDR1 KGHSH and CDR2 LQKENI. The CDR3 sequence is 15 residues long. The CDR3 DNA reads TGTGCCAGCTCCCCTACTCCGGTCGAATCCTACGAGCAGTACTTC. This gives the protein CASSPTPVESYEQYF.

J is TRBJ1-5 and V is TRBV10-2, with D unclear. Trimming took off 1 base at V and 3 bases at J, with 7 bases between the two ends. Germline lookup yields CDR1 WSHSY and CDR2 SAAADI. This CDR3 comprises 14 residues. The CDR3 protein is CASSEFGFNQPQHF. The CDR3 DNA reads TGCGCCAGCAGTGAGTTTGGCTTCAATCAGCCCCAGCATTTT.

DNA of the CDR3: TGCGCCAGCAGCGTGGACAGGGACGGCTACACCTTC. Translation gives CASSVDRDGYTF. This sequence joins TRBV5-1 and TRBJ1-2; 8 bases fit TRBD1. CDR3 length equals 12 residues. The V gene end was trimmed by 4 bases and the J gene end by 8 bases; junction bases not matched to a gene: 4. CDR1 and CDR2 from the germline V gene are SGHRS and YFSETQ.

V gene TRBV19 combines with J gene TRBJ2-7; 9 bases are a match to TRBD1. The CDR3 spans 14 residues. After removal of 5 bases from V and 5 bases from J, the junction contained 7 bases not matched to a gene. Germline V gene data show CDR1 as LNHDA and CDR2 as SQIVND (reference sequence). CDR3 coding DNA: TGTGCCAGTAGTCCCGGGACAGGGAAGAACGAGCAGTACTTC. Amino acids: CASSPGTGKNEQYF.

This chain uses TRBV5-1 with TRBJ2-7, with D tentatively TRBD2 (7 bases). Germline V gene sequence: CDR1 SGHRS, CDR2 YFSETQ. This CDR3 contains 14 residues. V dropped 0 bases and J dropped 5 bases, with 12 bases sitting between them. CDR3 region: CASSLDGGRNEQYF. The CDR3 region has the DNA TGCGCCAGCAGCTTGGACGGGGGGCGGAACGAGCAGTACTTC.

The rearrangement uses TRBV19 and TRBJ2-5; TRBD1 agrees at 9 bases. Unmatched junction bases numbered 14, after V lost 2 bases and J lost 4 bases. The germline CDR1 and CDR2 sequences are LNHDA and SQIVND (reference sequence). This CDR3 has 18 residues. CDR3 coding DNA: TGTGCCAGTAGTATAAGCAACGCCGGGACAGGGTTCGGAGAGACCCAGTACTTC. Translating gives CASSISNAGTGFGETQYF.

This chain uses TRBV3-1 (or the pseudogene TRBV3-2) with TRBJ2-1; D is possibly TRBD2 (5 bases). CDR1 is LGHDT and CDR2 is YNNKEL in the germline V gene (reference sequence). This CDR3 has 14 amino acids. Trimming removed 0 bases from V and 8 bases from J, with 11 bases in between. The CDR3 sequence is CASSQEPPGDEQFF. The CDR3 region has the DNA TGTGCCAGCAGCCAAGAGCCGCCCGGGGATGAGCAGTTCTTC.

V is TRBV30 and J is TRBJ1-1; 8 bases align to TRBD1. V lost 5 bases and J lost 1; bases outside the gene matches: 0. The V gene's germline CDR1 is GTSNPN and CDR2 SVGIG (reference sequence). This CDR3 is built from 12 residues. DNA of the CDR3: TGTGCCTGGGACAGGGGGAACACTGAAGCTTTCTTT. Its translation is CAWDRGNTEAFF.

This clone has a single count. The rearrangement uses TRBV19 and TRBJ1-5; tentative D call: TRBD1 (6 bases). This CDR3 has 16 amino acids. The V end lost 4 bases, the J end lost 2 bases, and 15 bases lay between the germline ends. The germline gives CDR1 LNHDA, CDR2 SQIVND (reference sequence). CDR3 sequence reads: CASSTGAYSGNQPQHF. The CDR3 DNA is TGTGCCAGTAGTACAGGGGCCTATTCCGGCAATCAGCCCCAGCATTTT.

The sample holds a few counts of this clone. The gene calls are TRBV28 and TRBJ2-3, with 9 bases aligning to TRBD2. This CDR3 region has 16 residues. Trimming removed 2 bases from V and 0 bases from J; junction bases left unmatched: 3. Germline V CDR1 and CDR2: MDHEN, SYDVKM. The CDR3: CASSLVSGRSTDTQYF. CDR3 nucleotides: TGTGCCAGCAGTTTAGTCAGCGGGAGGAGCACAGATACGCAGTATTTT. Full variable domain (rest looked up from reference TRBV28 and TRBJ2-3): DVKVTQSSRYLVKRTGEKVFLECVQDMDHENMFWYRQDPGLGLRLIYFSYDVKMKEKGDIPEGYSVSREKKERFSLILESASTNQTSMYLCASSLVSGRSTDTQYFGPGTRLTVL.

CDR3 nucleotides: TGCGCCAGCAGCCCTGGACAGGGGAGCCCAGATACGCAGTATTTT. Translating gives CASSPGQGSPDTQYF. This rearrangement joins TRBV5-1 to TRBJ2-3; 9 nucleotides align to TRBD1. The V gene end was trimmed by 4 bases and the J gene end by 4 bases; junction bases not matched to a gene: 7. Germline CDR1 is SGHRS and CDR2 is YFSETQ. The CDR3 covers 15 residues.

The chain links TRBV5-1 to TRBJ2-1; 7 nucleotides align to TRBD1. The length of the CDR3 is 14 residues. The V segment lost 3 bases and the J segment 3 bases; nucleotides outside the gene matches: 3. CDR1 and CDR2 from the germline V gene are SGHRS and YFSETQ. CDR3 nucleotide sequence: TGCGCCAGCAGCTCGACAGGGCTCTACAATGAGCAGTTCTTC. The encoded protein is CASSSTGLYNEQFF. Together with reference TRBV5-1 and TRBJ2-1, the CDR3 gives the full variable domain: KAGVTQTPRYLIKTRGQQVTLSCSPISGHRSVSWYQQTPGQGLQFLFEYFSETQRNKGNFPGRFSGRQFSNSRSEMNVSTLELGDSALYLCASSSTGLYNEQFFGPGTRLTVL.

The chain joins TRBV27 to TRBJ1-6; D is possibly TRBD1 (6 bases). Germline lookup yields CDR1 MNHEY and CDR2 SMNVEV (reference sequence). This CDR3 has 20 residues. V lost 1 base, J lost 1 base, and 20 bases lay in between. The CDR3 sequence: CASSLYRPNRDVSYNSPLHF. The CDR3 DNA sequence: TGTGCCAGCAGTTTATATAGGCCGAACAGGGATGTGTCCTATAATTCACCCCTCCACTTT.

The chain has TRBV4-2 and TRBJ2-7, with 9 bases aligning to TRBD1. The trim removed 3 bases at V and 2 bases at J, leaving 8 bases unmatched. This CDR3 contains 16 residues. Germline V gene data show CDR1 as LGHNA and CDR2 as YNFKEQ. CDR3 protein: CASSQASRTGAYEQYF. CDR3 nucleotides: TGTGCCAGCAGCCAGGCCTCCCGGACAGGGGCCTACGAGCAGTACTTC.

The chain has TRBV2 and TRBJ2-7, with 10 bases matching TRBD1. Germline values: CDR1 SNHLY, CDR2 FYNNEI. The CDR3 extends over 12 amino acids. V lost 8 bases and J lost 7; bases outside the gene matches: 5. This CDR3 reads CASGTGVVEQYF. In DNA, the CDR3 is TGTGCCAGCGGGACAGGGGTAGTTGAGCAGTACTTC.